This T cell receptor (beta chain) was found in a study of technical replicates of blood from a few donors (dated by TCRdb to between 2016 and 2019). A word on this clone: There is no known antigen for this receptor. One base away there is no much larger clone; base qualities are not given.

Receptors were amplified or captured by the immunoSEQ multiplex PCR assay. TCRdb holds this immuneACCESS table with in-frame rearrangements only. Some clones are missing; in checked studies, unresolved V genes explain under half, and the rest has no known cause. The sample table holds approximately 90,000 clones, of which around 95% were seen once. Of the sample, 0.26% is held by the ten largest clones. The CDR3 goes from the cysteine to the phenylalanine over 14 residues. CDR3 DNA only is kept here, 42 bases in frame from base 1. V and J are truncated by 6 bases and 6 bases respectively, leaving an intervening sequence of 15 bases. CDR1 and CDR2 are read off the germline V gene as MNHNS and SASEGT.

The sequence links TRBV6-1 to TRBJ1-5; TRBD1 could be the D gene, as 5 bases match. This clonotype was sampled from a human donor in good health. Sequencing was done on a sample of T cells isolated from PBMCs. The encoded CDR3 is CASSVDSPIQPQHF. The DNA is TGTGCCAGCAGCGTAGACAGCCCCATTCAGCCCCAGCATTTT.